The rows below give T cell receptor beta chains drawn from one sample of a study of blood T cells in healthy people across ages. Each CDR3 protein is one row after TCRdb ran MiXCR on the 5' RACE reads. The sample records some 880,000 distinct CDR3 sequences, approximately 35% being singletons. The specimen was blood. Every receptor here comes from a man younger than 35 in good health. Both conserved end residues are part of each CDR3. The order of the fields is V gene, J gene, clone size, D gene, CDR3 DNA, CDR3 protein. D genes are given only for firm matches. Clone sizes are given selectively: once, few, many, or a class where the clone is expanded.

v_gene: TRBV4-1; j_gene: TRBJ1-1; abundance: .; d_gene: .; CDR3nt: TGCGCCAGCAGCGAAACGGGGCTTTCTGAAGCTTTCTTT; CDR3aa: CASSETGLSEAFF
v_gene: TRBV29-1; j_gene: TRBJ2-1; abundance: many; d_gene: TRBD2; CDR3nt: TGCAGCGTAGAGAGGACTAGCGGGGGGGTGGATGAGCAGTTCTTC; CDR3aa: CSVERTSGGVDEQFF
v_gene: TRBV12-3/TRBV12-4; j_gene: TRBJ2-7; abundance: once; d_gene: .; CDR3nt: TGTGCCAGCAGTTTAGAATCTAGCTTGCAGTACTTC; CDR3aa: CASSLESSLQYF
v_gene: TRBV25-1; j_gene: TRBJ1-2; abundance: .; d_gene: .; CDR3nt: TGTGCCAGCACTCGATCAGGACGGGAGGGCCACACCTTC; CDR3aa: CASTRSGREGHTF
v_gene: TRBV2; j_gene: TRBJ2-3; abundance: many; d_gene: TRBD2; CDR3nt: TGTGCCAGCAGGACGGGGGGAAGCACAGATACGCAGTATTTT; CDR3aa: CASRTGGSTDTQYF
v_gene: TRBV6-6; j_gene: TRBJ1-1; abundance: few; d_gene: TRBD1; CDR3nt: TGTGCCAGCGGAAGGACAGGTGAGGGAGCTTTCTTT; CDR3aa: CASGRTGEGAFF
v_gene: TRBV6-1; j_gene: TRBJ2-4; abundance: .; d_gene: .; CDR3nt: TGTGCCAGCAGTAGGCTTGACAAGTCGAATCTCCTCGGAAACATTCAGTACTTC; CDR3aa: CASSRLDKSNLLGNIQYF
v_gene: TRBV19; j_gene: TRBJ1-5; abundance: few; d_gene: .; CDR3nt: TGTGCCAGTACGGAGGGGTACGGCAATCAGCCCCAGCATTTT; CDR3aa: CASTEGYGNQPQHF
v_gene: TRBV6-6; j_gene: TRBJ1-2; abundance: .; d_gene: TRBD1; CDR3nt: TGTGCCAGCAGTTGGGGGACAGCTGATGGCTACACCTTC; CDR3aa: CASSWGTADGYTF
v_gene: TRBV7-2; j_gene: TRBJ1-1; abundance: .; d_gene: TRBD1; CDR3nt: TGTGCCAGCAGCTTATCCAGGGGGCTGCGAGCTGAAGCTTTCTTT; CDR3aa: CASSLSRGLRAEAFF
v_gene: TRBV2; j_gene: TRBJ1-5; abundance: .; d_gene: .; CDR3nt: TGTGCCAGCACAAGTTATAGCAATCAGCCCCAGCATTTT; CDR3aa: CASTSYSNQPQHF
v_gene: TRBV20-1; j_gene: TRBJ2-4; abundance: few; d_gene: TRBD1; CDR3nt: TGCAGTGCTAGCTTGGGACAGGGGGCTCGGGAGCAGTACTTC; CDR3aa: CSASLGQGAREQYF
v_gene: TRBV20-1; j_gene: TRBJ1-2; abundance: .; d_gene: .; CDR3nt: TGCAGTGCTCCTAGGACACTCCAACGGGATGGCTACACCTTC; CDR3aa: CSAPRTLQRDGYTF
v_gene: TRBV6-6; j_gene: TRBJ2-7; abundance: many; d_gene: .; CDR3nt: TGTGCCAGCAGTTACCAAAAGGAGTACGAGCAGTACTTC; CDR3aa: CASSYQKEYEQYF
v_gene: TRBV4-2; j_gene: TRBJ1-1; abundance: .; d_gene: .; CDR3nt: TGTGCCAGCAGCCAAGAATCCCCCAACACTGAAGCTTTCTTT; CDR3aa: CASSQESPNTEAFF
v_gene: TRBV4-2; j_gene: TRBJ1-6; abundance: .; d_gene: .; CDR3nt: TGTGCCACTTCAGACAGCGCGACCTATAATTCACCCCTCCACTTT; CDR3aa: CATSDSATYNSPLHF
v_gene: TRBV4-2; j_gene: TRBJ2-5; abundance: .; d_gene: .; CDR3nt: TGTGCCAGCAGCCAAGGTGGGGCTGCACAAGAGACCCAGTACTTC; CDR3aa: CASSQGGAAQETQYF
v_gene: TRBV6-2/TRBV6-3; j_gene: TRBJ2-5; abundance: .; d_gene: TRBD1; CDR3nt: TGTGCCAGCAGTAACCGGGACAGGGTAAGGTATGAGCAGTACTTC; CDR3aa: CASSNRDRVRYEQYF
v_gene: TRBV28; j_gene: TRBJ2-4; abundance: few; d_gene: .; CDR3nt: TGTGCCAGCAGTGGAGGGGTCCAGGGCAACATTCAGTACTTC; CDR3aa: CASSGGVQGNIQYF
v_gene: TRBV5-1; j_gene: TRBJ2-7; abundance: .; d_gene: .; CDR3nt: TGCGCCAGCAGTGTTTCTGGACAGCCCTACGAGCAGTACTTC; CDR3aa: CASSVSGQPYEQYF
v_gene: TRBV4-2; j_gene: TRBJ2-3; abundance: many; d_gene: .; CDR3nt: TGTGCCAGCAGCCACCTGGGGGGCGATTCTAGCACAGATACGCAGTATTTT; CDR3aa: CASSHLGGDSSTDTQYF
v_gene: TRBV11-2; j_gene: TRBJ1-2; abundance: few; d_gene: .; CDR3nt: TGTGCCAGCAGCCGGGAGAATGGCTACACCTTC; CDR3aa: CASSRENGYTF
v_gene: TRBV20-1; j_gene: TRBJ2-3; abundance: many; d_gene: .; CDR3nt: TGCAGTGGGGAGGACGGGGGGCTGACTCGTAGGAGCACAGATACGCAGTATTTT; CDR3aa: CSGEDGGLTRRSTDTQYF
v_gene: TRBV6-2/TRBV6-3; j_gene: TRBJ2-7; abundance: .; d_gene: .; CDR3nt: TGTGCCAGCAGTGCTAACCCCGGCACAACCACTTACAATGAGCAGTACTTC; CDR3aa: CASSANPGTTTYNEQYF
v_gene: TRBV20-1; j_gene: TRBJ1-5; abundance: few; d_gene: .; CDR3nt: TGCAGTGCTAGTCATGGCGGTGTGGGACAGCCCCAGCATTTT; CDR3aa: CSASHGGVGQPQHF
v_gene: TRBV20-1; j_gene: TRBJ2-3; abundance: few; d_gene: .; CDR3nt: TGCAGTGCTAGAGATCCGAGGGGCAGCACAGATACGCAGTATTTT; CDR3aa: CSARDPRGSTDTQYF
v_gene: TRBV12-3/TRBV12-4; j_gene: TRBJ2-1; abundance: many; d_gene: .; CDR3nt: TGTGCCAGCAGTTCCCCGGACAGCTCCTACAATGAGCAGTTCTTC; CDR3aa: CASSSPDSSYNEQFF
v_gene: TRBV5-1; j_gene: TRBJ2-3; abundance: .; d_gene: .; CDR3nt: TGCGCCAGCAGAGTGTCCCCCACAGATACGCAGTATTTT; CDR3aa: CASRVSPTDTQYF
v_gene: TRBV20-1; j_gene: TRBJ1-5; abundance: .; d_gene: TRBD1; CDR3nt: TGCAGTGCTGGACCGGACAGGGACCTTAGCAATCAGCCCCAGCATTTT; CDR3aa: CSAGPDRDLSNQPQHF
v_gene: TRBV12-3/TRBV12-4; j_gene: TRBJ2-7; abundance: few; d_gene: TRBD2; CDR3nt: TGTGCCAGCAGTTTAGGTTGGGGTTGGCTAGCGGGGGGGTACAATGAGCAGTACTTC; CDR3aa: CASSLGWGWLAGGYNEQYF
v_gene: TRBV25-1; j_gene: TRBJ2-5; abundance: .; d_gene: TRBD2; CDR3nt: TGTACCAGCGGAGGACTAGCGACCTTGGAGACCCAGTACTTC; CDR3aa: CTSGGLATLETQYF
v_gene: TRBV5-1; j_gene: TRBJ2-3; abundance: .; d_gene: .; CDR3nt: TGCGCCAGCAGCTTGCGGGGCCCCACAGATACGCAGAATTTT; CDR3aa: CASSLRGPTDTQNF
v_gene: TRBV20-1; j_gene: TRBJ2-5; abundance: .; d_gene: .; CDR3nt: TGCAGTGCTAGAGTCTCGGACGCAAAAGAGACCCAGTACTTC; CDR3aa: CSARVSDAKETQYF
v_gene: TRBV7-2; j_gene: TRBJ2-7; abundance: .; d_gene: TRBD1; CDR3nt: TGTGCCAGCAGCTTTTACAGGGGCAATGAGCAGTACTTC; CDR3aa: CASSFYRGNEQYF
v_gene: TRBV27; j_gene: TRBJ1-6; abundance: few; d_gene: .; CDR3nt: TGTGCCAGCAGTTTATTTCTGGGCGGGGATTCACCCCTCCACTTT; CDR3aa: CASSLFLGGDSPLHF
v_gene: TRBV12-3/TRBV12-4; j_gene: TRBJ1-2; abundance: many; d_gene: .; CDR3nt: TGTGCCAGCAGACAAGACAGTGGACCAAGCTACACCTTC; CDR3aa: CASRQDSGPSYTF
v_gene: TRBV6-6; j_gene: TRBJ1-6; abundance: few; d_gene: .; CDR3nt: TGTGCCAGCAGTTCCTTATTCGACCTAAAGCTGGGTTCACCCCTCCACTTT; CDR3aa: CASSSLFDLKLGSPLHF
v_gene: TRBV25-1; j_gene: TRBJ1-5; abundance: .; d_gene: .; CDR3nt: TGTGCCAGCAGGGGGCCCTTAAATCAGCCCCGGCATTTT; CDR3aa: CASRGPLNQPRHF
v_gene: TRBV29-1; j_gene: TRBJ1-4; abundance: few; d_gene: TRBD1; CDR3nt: TGCAGCGTTGAAGGGACAGGGTACGAAAAACTGTTTTTT; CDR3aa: CSVEGTGYEKLFF
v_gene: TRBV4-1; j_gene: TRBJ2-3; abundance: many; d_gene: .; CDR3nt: TGCGCCAGCAGCCAAGTTCATCTAGGCCCAGATACGCAGTATTTT; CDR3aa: CASSQVHLGPDTQYF